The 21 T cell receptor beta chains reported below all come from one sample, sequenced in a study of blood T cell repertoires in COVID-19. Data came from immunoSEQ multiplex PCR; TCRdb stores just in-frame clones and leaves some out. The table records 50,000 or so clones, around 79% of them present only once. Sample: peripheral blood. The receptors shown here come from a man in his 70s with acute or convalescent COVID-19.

In DNA, the CDR3 is TGTGCCAGCAGTCAAACAGGACAGGCTGGGTTCAATCAGCCCCAGCATTTT. Translation gives CASSQTGQAGFNQPQHF. The rearrangement joins TRBV28 to TRBJ1-5, with 7 bases that match TRBD1. The CDR3 loop spans 17 amino acids. The germline V gene has CDR1 MDHEN and CDR2 SYDVKM. Trimming cost V 5 bases and J 3 bases; bases outside gene matches: 13.

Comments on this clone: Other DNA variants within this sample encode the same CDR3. The CDR3, as DNA: TGTGCCAGCAGCTTAGAGAACACAGATACGCAGTATTTT. This encodes CASSLENTDTQYF. The chain employs TRBV7-3 and TRBJ2-3; D remains unclear. CDR3 size: 13 residues. Per germline, CDR1 SGHTA and CDR2 FQGTGA. V was cut by 2 bases and J by 2 bases, with 5 bases left in between.

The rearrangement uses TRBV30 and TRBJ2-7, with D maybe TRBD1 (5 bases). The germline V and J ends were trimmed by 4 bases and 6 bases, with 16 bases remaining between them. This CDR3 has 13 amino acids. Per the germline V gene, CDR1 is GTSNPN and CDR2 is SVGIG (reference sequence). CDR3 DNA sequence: TGTGCCTGGATAACTATCCAGGGCGGCGAGCAGTACTTC. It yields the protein CAWITIQGGEQYF.

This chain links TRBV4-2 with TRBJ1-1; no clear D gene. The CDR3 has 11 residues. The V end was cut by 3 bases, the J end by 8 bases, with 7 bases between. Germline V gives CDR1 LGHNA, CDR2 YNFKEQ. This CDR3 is CASSHREEAFF. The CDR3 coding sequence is TGTGCCAGCAGCCATCGAGAAGAAGCTTTCTTT.

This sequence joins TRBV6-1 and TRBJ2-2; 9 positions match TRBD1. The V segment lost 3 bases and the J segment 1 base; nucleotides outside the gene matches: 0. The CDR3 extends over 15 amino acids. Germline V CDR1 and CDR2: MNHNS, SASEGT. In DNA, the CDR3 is TGTGCCAGCAGTGAGGGACAGGGGAACACCGGGGAGCTGTTTTTT. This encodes CASSEGQGNTGELFF.

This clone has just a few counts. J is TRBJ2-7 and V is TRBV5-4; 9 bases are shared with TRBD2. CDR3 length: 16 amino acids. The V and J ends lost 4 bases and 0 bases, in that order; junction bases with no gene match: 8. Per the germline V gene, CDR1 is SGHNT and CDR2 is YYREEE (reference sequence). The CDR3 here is CASSLRTSVSSYEQYF. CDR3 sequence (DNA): TGTGCCAGCAGCCTAAGGACTAGCGTTAGCTCCTACGAGCAGTACTTC.

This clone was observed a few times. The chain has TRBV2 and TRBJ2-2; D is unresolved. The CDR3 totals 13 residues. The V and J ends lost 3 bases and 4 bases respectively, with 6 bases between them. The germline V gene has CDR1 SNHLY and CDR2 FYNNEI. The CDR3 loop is CASSEVGTGELFF. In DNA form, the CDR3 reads TGTGCCAGCAGTGAGGTCGGCACCGGGGAGCTGTTTTTT.

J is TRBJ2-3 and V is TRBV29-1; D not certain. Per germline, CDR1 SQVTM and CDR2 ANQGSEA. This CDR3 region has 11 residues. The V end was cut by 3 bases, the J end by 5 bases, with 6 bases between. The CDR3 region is CSVDWQDTQYF. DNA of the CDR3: TGCAGCGTTGATTGGCAAGATACGCAGTATTTT.

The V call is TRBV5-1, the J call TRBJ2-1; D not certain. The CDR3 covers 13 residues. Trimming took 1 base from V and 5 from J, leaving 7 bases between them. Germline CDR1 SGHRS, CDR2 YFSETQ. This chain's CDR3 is CASSLLQNNEQFF. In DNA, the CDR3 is TGCGCCAGCAGCTTGTTACAGAACAATGAGCAGTTCTTC.

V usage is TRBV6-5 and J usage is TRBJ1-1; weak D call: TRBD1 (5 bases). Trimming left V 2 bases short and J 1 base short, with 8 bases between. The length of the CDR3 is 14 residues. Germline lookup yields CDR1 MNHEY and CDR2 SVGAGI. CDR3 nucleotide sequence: TGTGCCAGCAGTTACGGCAGGGCGAACACTGAAGCTTTCTTT. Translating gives CASSYGRANTEAFF.

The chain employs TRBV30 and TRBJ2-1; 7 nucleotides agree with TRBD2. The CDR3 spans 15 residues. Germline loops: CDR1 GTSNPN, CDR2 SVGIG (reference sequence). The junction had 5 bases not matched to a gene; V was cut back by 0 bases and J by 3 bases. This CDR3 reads CAWSVRSGNYNEQFF. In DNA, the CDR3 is TGTGCCTGGAGTGTACGGAGCGGGAACTACAATGAGCAGTTCTTC.

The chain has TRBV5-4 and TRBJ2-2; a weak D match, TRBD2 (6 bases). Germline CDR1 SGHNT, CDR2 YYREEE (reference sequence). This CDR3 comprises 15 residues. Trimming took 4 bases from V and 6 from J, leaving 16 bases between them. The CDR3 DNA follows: TGTGCCAGCAGCCTTGATGCGGGAACGGCCGGGGAGCTGTTTTTT. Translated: CASSLDAGTAGELFF.

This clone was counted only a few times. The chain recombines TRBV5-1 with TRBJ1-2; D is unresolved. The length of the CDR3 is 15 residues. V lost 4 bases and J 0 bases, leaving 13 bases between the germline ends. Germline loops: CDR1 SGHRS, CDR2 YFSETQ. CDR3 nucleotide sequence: TGCGCCAGCAGCGAAAGTATGAGAGCTAACTATGGCTACACCTTC. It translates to CASSESMRANYGYTF.

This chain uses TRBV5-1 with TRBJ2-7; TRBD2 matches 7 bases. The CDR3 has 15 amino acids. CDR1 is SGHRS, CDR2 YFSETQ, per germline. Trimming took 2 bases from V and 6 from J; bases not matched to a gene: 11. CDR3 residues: CASSFSRAGSGEQYF. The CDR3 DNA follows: TGCGCCAGCAGCTTTTCTAGAGCGGGATCGGGCGAGCAGTACTTC.

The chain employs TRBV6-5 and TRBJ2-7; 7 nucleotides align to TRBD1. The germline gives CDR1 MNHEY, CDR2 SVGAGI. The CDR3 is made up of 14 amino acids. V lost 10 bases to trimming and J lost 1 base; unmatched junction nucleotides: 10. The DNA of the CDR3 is TGTGCCACAGAGGACAGGCAAGTTTCCTACGAGCAGTACTTC. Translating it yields CATEDRQVSYEQYF.

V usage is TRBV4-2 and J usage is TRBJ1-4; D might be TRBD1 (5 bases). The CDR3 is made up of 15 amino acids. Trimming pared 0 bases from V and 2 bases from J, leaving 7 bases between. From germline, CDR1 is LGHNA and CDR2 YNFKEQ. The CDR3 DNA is TGTGCCAGCAGCCAAGAGGCAGGGACTAATGAAAAACTGTTTTTT. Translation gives CASSQEAGTNEKLFF.

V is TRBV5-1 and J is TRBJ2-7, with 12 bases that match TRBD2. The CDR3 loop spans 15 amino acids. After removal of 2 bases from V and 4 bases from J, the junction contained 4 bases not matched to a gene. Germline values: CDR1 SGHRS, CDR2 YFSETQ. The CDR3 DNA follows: TGCGCCAGCAGCTTCAAACTAGCGGGAGGTTACGAGCAGTACTTC. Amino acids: CASSFKLAGGYEQYF.

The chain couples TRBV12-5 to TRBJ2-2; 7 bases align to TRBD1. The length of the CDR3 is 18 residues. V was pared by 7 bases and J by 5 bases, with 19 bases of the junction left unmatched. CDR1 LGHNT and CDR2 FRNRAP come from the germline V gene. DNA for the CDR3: TGTGCTAGTGCCAGCCTCCTTTGGGACAGTATACCAACCGGGGAGCTGTTTTTT. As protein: CASASLLWDSIPTGELFF.

The CDR3 region has the DNA TGTGCCTCACAGAGGAACACTGAAGCTTTCTTT. Protein: CASQRNTEAFF. V usage is TRBV30 and J usage is TRBJ1-1; D gene uncertain. In germline, CDR1 is GTSNPN, CDR2 SVGIG (reference sequence). V gave up 7 bases and J gave up 1 base, with 7 bases separating them. CDR3 length: 11 residues.

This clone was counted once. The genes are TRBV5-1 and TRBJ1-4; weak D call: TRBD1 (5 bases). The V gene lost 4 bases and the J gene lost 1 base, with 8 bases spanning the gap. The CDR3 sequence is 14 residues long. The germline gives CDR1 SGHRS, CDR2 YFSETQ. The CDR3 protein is CASSADRTNEKLFF. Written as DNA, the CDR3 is TGCGCCAGCAGCGCCGACAGAACTAATGAAAAACTGTTTTTT.

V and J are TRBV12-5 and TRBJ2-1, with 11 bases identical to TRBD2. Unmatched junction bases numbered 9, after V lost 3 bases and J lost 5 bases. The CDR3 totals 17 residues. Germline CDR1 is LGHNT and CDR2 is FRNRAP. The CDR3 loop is CASGLPPRGLADNEQFF. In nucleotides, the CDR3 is TGTGCTAGTGGTTTACCTCCCCGGGGACTAGCGGACAATGAGCAGTTCTTC.